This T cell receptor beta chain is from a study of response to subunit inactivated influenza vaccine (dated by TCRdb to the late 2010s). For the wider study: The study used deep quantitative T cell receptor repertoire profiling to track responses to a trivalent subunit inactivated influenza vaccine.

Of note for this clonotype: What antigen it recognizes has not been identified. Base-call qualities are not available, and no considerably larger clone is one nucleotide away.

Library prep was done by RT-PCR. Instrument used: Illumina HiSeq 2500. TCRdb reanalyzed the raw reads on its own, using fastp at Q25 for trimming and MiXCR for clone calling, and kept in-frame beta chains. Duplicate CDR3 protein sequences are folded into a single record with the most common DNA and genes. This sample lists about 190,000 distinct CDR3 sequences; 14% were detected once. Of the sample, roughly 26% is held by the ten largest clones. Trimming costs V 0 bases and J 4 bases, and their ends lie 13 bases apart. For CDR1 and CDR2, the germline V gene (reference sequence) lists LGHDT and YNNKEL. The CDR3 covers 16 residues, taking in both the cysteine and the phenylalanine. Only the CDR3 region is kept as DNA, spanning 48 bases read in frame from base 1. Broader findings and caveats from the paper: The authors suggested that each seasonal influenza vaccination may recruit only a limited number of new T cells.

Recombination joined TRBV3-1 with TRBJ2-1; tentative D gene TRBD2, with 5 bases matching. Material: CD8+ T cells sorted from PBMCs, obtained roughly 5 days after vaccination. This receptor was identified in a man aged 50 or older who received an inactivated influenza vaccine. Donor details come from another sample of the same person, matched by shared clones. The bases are TGTGCCAGCAGCCAAGATACGGAGGCGCCTTACAATGAGCAGTTCTTC. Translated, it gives CASSQDTEAPYNEQFF.